A selection of T cell receptor beta chains follows, all from one sample in a study of T cells in Graves' hyperthyroidism and ophthalmopathy. TCRdb reprocessed the multiplex PCR reads with MiXCR, giving one entry per CDR3 protein. The data contain under 350,000 distinct CDR3 sequences, 18% of them seen just once; the ten biggest clones take up roughly 49%. Sequenced sample: blood. The receptors derive from a woman in her 50s with Graves' hyperthyroidism. Both conserved end residues are part of each CDR3. D genes are given only for firm matches. Clone size, where shown, is once, few, many, or a class for clones that have expanded.

D: TRBD1; length: 14; V: TRBV29-1; size: few; J: TRBJ1-2; DNA: TGCAGCGTGAAGGCACAGGGGGGCAACTATGGCTACACCTTC; CDR3: CSVKAQGGNYGYTF
D: NA; length: 14; V: TRBV6-1; size: few; J: TRBJ2-5; DNA: TGTGCCAGCAGTGATAACTATTACCAAGAGACCCAGTACTTC; CDR3: CASSDNYYQETQYF
D: NA; length: 17; V: TRBV28; size: many; J: TRBJ2-4; DNA: TGTGCCAGCAGTTTTGTACTTGGGGATATAGCCAAAAACATTCAGTACTTC; CDR3: CASSFVLGDIAKNIQYF
D: TRBD2; length: 18; V: TRBV9; size: few; J: TRBJ2-3; DNA: TGTGCCCGCCAGTCCCCCCCCCGGGGGGGAAAATACACAGATACGCAGTATTTT; CDR3: CARQSPPRGGKYTDTQYF
D: NA; length: 14; V: TRBV11-2; size: NA; J: TRBJ2-7; DNA: TGTGCCAGCAGCTTAAGTCCCGGGGCCGACGAGCAGTACTTC; CDR3: CASSLSPGADEQYF
D: TRBD2; length: 20; V: TRBV7-2; size: many; J: TRBJ2-1; DNA: TGTGCCAGCAGCCCTCTGAGTGGCAGCGGGGGGTCTATATTTTACAATGAGCAGTTCTTC; CDR3: CASSPLSGSGGSIFYNEQFF
D: NA; length: 13; V: TRBV6-1; size: few; J: TRBJ2-3; DNA: TGTGCCAGCAGGCTAACTAGCACAGATACGCAGTATTTT; CDR3: CASRLTSTDTQYF
D: NA; length: 12; V: TRBV6-2/TRBV6-3; size: NA; J: TRBJ2-7; DNA: TGTGCCAGCAGTTGGGACCTCTACGAGCAGTACTTC; CDR3: CASSWDLYEQYF
D: TRBD2; length: 15; V: TRBV5-8; size: NA; J: TRBJ2-7; DNA: TGTGCCAGCAGCTCGGGGGGTAGCGCTCCCTACGAGCAGTACTTC; CDR3: CASSSGGSAPYEQYF
D: TRBD1; length: 13; V: TRBV14; size: once; J: TRBJ1-6; DNA: TGTGCCAGCAGCCAGAGGGACAGCTCACCCCTCCACTTT; CDR3: CASSQRDSSPLHF
D: TRBD1; length: 13; V: TRBV6-2/TRBV6-3; size: NA; J: TRBJ1-2; DNA: TGTGCCAGCAGCTTACACAGGGGGCAGGGCTACACCTTC; CDR3: CASSLHRGQGYTF
D: NA; length: 14; V: TRBV6-1; size: many; J: TRBJ1-5; DNA: TGTGCCAGCACCCACGGACAGCGGAATCAGCCCCAGCATTTT; CDR3: CASTHGQRNQPQHF
D: TRBD1; length: 16; V: TRBV12-3/TRBV12-4; size: many; J: TRBJ1-2; DNA: TGTGCCAGCAGTTCCGCGGGAGGGGGCCTTGGATATGGCTACACCTTC; CDR3: CASSSAGGGLGYGYTF
D: NA; length: 12; V: TRBV14; size: many; J: TRBJ2-1; DNA: TGTGCCAGCAGCCCCCAGGGCGTAATTCAGTTCTTC; CDR3: CASSPQGVIQFF
D: TRBD1; length: 16; V: TRBV6-1; size: few; J: TRBJ2-5; DNA: TGTGCCAGCAGTCCCAGCGCGGGACAGGGTGGGGAGACCCAGTACTTC; CDR3: CASSPSAGQGGETQYF
D: TRBD2; length: 15; V: TRBV10-3; size: few; J: TRBJ2-3; DNA: TGTGCCATCGGGAGTAGCGGGAGAAGCACAGATACGCAGTATTTT; CDR3: CAIGSSGRSTDTQYF
D: TRBD2; length: 16; V: TRBV15; size: few; J: TRBJ2-1; DNA: TGTGCCACCAGCAGAGATCTGGGGACTAGCGGTTTTGAGCAGTTCTTC; CDR3: CATSRDLGTSGFEQFF
D: NA; length: 15; V: TRBV5-6; size: few; J: TRBJ2-5; DNA: TGTGCCAGCAGCTATACAGGGATACTCCAAGAGACCCAGTACTTC; CDR3: CASSYTGILQETQYF
D: TRBD1; length: 15; V: TRBV28; size: few; J: TRBJ2-2; DNA: TGTGCCAGCAGTTTTTCAGGGGGCCACACCGGGGAGCTGTTTTTT; CDR3: CASSFSGGHTGELFF
D: NA; length: 14; V: TRBV27; size: NA; J: TRBJ2-2; DNA: TGTGCCAGCAGTTTCACGACGAACACCGGGGAGCTGTTTTTT; CDR3: CASSFTTNTGELFF
D: TRBD2; length: 16; V: TRBV6-2/TRBV6-3; size: few; J: TRBJ2-1; DNA: TGTGCCAGCAGGCGGGCTAGCGGGAGGAGAGAGAATGAGCAGTTCTTC; CDR3: CASRRASGRRENEQFF
D: NA; length: 17; V: TRBV6-6; size: many; J: TRBJ1-1; DNA: TGTGCCAGCAGTTACCCACTTCGGACAGCTGGTAACACTGAAGCTTTCTTT; CDR3: CASSYPLRTAGNTEAFF
D: NA; length: 13; V: TRBV7-3; size: NA; J: TRBJ1-1; DNA: TGTGCCAGCAGCTTACTGGGGAACACTGAAGCTCTCTTT; CDR3: CASSLLGNTEALF